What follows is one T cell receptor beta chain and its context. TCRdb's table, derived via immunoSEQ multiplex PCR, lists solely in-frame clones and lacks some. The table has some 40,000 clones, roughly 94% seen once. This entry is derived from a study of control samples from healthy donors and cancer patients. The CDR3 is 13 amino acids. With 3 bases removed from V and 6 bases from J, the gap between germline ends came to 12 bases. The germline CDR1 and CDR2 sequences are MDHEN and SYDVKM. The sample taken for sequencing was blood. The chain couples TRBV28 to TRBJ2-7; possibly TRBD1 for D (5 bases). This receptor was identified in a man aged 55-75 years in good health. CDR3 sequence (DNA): TGTGCCAGCAGTTTCGTTAACAGGCCCGAGCAGTACTTC. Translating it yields CASSFVNRPEQYF.